This T cell receptor (beta chain) was identified in a study of metastatic and nonmetastatic thyroid tumors. Overall study context: Repertoires were compared across blood and tumor or nodule tissue from malignant and benign thyroid patients. Notes on the study in general: Compared with benign nodules, malignant thyroid tumors were reported to have significantly higher TCR beta diversity in both blood and tumor.

No patient received treatment before thyroid surgery. On this clone: Its antigen is currently unknown.

MiXCR was used by TCRdb to re-call the PCR reads. The repertoire includes approximately 35,000 clones, about 33% of them detected once, and about 16% sits in the top ten. The CDR3 is 15 residues long. Trimming stripped 4 bases from V and 4 bases from J, with 16 bases between. The V gene's germline CDR1 is LGHNA and CDR2 YSLEER. V is TRBV4-3 and J is TRBJ1-2, with D possibly TRBD1 on 5 matching bases. Source material: tumor tissue. The receptor comes from a female donor with papillary thyroid cancer or a benign thyroid nodule (not recorded which). Some clones in this sample may be carry-over from other donors' samples. Here the CDR3 reads CASSPGPGTTYGYTF. The DNA for the CDR3 is TGCGCCAGCAGCCCAGGACCGGGGACTACCTATGGCTACACCTTC.